This entry features one T cell receptor (beta chain) sequence. The sample originates from a study of control samples from healthy donors and cancer patients. The repertoire was sequenced with immunoSEQ multiplex PCR; TCRdb's copy has only in-frame clones and lacks some. This sample carries 150,000 to 190,000 clones, about 93% of them seen once, and the ten largest clones take under 2.5%. The receptor's source is a man aged 50 to 60 in good health. Input material: blood.

DNA for the CDR3: TGCGCCAGCAGCTTTGGTTCTAGCACAGATACGCAGTATTTT. This gives the protein CASSFGSSTDTQYF. The chain links TRBV5-1 to TRBJ2-3; D uncertain. Germline V gene sequence: CDR1 SGHRS, CDR2 YFSETQ. There are 14 residues in the CDR3. With 2 bases removed from V and 0 bases from J, the gap between germline ends came to 7 bases. Supplemented by reference TRBV5-1 and TRBJ2-3, the full variable domain reads KAGVTQTPRYLIKTRGQQVTLSCSPISGHRSVSWYQQTPGQGLQFLFEYFSETQRNKGNFPGRFSGRQFSNSRSEMNVSTLELGDSALYLCASSFGSSTDTQYFGPGTRLTVL.